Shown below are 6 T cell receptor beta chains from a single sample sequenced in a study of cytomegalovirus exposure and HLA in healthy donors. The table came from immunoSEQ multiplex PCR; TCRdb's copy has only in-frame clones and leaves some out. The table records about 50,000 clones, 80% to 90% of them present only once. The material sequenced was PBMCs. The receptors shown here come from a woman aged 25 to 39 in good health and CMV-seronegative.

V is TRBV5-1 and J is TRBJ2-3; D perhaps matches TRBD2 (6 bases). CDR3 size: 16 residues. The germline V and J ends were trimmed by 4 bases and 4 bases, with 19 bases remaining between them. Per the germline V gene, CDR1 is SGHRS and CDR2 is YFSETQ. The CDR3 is CASSDRPGGAADTQYF. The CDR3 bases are TGCGCCAGCAGCGACCGACCCGGGGGTGCGGCAGATACGCAGTATTTT.

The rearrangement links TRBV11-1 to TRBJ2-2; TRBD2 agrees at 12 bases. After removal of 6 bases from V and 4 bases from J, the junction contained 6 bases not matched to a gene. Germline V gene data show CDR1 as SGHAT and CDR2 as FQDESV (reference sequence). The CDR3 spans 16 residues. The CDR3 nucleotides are TGTGCCAGCAGTCGGAGACTAGCGGGAGTCACCGGGGAGCTGTTTTTT. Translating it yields CASSRRLAGVTGELFF.

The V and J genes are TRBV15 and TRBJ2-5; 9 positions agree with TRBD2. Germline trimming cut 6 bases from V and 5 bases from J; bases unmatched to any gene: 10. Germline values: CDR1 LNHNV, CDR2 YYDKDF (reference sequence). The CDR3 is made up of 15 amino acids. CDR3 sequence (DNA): TGTGCCACCAGAGGGGAAGGTAGCGGGAGTGAGACCCAGTACTTC. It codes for CATRGEGSGSETQYF.

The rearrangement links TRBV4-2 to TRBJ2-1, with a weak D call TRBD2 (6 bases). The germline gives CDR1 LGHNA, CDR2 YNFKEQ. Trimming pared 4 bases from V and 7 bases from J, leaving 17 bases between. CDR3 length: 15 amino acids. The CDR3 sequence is CASSLRDSLGNEQFF. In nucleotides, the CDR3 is TGTGCCAGCAGCCTCCGGGACTCACTTGGGAATGAGCAGTTCTTC.

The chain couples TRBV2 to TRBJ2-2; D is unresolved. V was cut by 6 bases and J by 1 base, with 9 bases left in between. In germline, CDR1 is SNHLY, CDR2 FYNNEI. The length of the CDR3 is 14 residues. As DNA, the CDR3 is TGTGCCAGCAGGGCGGAGATGAACACCGGGGAGCTGTTTTTT. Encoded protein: CASRAEMNTGELFF.

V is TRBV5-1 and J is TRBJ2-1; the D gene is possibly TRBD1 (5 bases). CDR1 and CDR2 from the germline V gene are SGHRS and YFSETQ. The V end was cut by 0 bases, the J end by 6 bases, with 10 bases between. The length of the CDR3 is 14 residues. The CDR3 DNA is TGCGCCAGCAGCTTGGAGGGGTCCGGCAATGAGCAGTTCTTC. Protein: CASSLEGSGNEQFF.